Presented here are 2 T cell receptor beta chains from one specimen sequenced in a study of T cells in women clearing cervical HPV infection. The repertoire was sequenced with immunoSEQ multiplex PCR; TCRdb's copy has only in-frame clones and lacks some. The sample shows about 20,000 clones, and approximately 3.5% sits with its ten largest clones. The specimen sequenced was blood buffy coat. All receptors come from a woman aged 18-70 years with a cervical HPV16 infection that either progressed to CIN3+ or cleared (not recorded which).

The CDR3 loop is CASSLPQGFELFF. CDR3 DNA, as far as it was read: TGTGCCAGCAGCTTACCACAGGGTTTTGAG. The gene calls are TRBV7-6 and TRBJ2-2; possible D gene TRBD1, 6 bases. Read coverage stops 3 residues before the CDR3 terminus; the germline J gene supplies the remainder. The V gene's germline CDR1 is SGHVS and CDR2 FNYEAQ. The CDR3 covers 13 residues.

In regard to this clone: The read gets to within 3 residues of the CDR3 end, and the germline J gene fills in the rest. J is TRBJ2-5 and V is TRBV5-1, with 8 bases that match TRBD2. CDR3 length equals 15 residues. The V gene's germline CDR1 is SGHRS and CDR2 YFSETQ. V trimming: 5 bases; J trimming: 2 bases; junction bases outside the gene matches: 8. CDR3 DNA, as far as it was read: TGCGCCAGCAGGAGAGGGTCTAGCGGGCAAGAGACC. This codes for CASRRGSSGQET. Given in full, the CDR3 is CASRRGSSGQETQYF.